This record looks at one T cell receptor (beta chain) sequence and its context. These data come from a study of blood T cell repertoires in COVID-19. How the authors handled the data: Estimation of nucleated cell counts was performed using reference gene primer amplification. Assay used: immunoSEQ multiplex PCR; TCRdb lists only in-frame clones, some missing. V and J calls plus clone size are reproduced from that table; the DNA served to infer D and trimming. The table shows a few hundred thousand clones, with about 90% occurring only once. The V and J ends lost 0 bases and 8 bases respectively, with 10 bases between them. This CDR3 is built from 14 residues. CDR1 and CDR2 (germline): SGHTA, FQGNSA.

The receptor was derived from a woman aged 60-75 years with COVID-19, enrolled during active disease. J is TRBJ1-4 and V is TRBV7-2; possible D gene TRBD1, 5 bases. The sequencing sample was made of peripheral blood. As DNA, the CDR3 is TGTGCCAGCAGCTTAGCCCAGGGTTACGAAAAACTGTTTTTT. Translating it yields CASSLAQGYEKLFF.